These T cell receptor beta chains were read from a single sample in a study of blood T cell repertoires in COVID-19. Libraries were prepared by immunoSEQ multiplex PCR; TCRdb keeps only in-frame clonotypes and omits some of them. The table shows roughly 150,000 clones, with roughly 88% occurring only once. The sequenced material came from peripheral blood. Source of these receptors: a woman between 50 and 59 years old with acute or convalescent COVID-19. Each CDR3 is given with its conserved first and last residue. The D gene is left open where the match is weak. Rows may omit the clone size; those that give it use once, few, many or a size class.

j_gene,abundance,v_gene,d_gene,CDR3aa,CDR3nt
TRBJ1-5,few,TRBV2,.,CASSGLIGGNQPQHF,TGTGCCAGCAGTGGACTGATCGGAGGCAATCAGCCCCAGCATTTT
TRBJ1-1,.,TRBV6-5,TRBD1,CASSMGQKAFF,TGTGCCAGCAGTATGGGACAGAAAGCTTTCTTT
TRBJ1-1,.,TRBV7-2,.,CASSLSSRTEAFF,TGTGCCAGCAGCTTATCGTCGAGGACTGAAGCTTTCTTT
TRBJ1-3,.,TRBV5-6,.,CASSLASTAVRGNTIYF,TGTGCCAGCAGCTTGGCCTCGACAGCAGTAAGAGGAAACACCATATATTTT
TRBJ2-5,.,TRBV5-1,.,CASAASPLQETQYF,TGCGCCAGCGCGGCTAGCCCCCTCCAAGAGACCCAGTACTTC
TRBJ1-1,.,TRBV10-2,TRBD1,CASGRGVKHTEAFF,TGCGCCAGCGGCAGGGGGGTCAAACACACTGAAGCTTTCTTT
TRBJ1-1,.,TRBV5-6,.,CASSLDGVRAFF,TGTGCCAGCAGCTTGGACGGGGTGAGGGCTTTCTTT
TRBJ2-2,.,TRBV28,.,CASSVVRSANTGELFF,TGTGCCAGCAGTGTAGTCCGTAGCGCGAACACCGGGGAGCTGTTTTTT
TRBJ2-3,.,TRBV10-3,.,CATSRPSDTQYF,TGTGCCACCAGTCGTCCAAGCGATACGCAGTATTTT
TRBJ2-3,.,TRBV9,TRBD2,CASSVPVAGGGDTQYF,TGTGCCAGCAGCGTACCCGTAGCGGGGGGCGGCGATACGCAGTATTTT
TRBJ2-7,.,TRBV7-9,.,CASSPPAVYEQYF,TGTGCCAGCAGCCCCCCCGCGGTCTACGAGCAGTACTTC
TRBJ1-2,.,TRBV4-2,.,CASSQEPDSGYGYTF,TGTGCCAGCAGCCAAGAGCCGGACTCCGGCTATGGCTACACCTTC